The sequence of this T cell receptor beta chain was determined in a study of post-analysis software for immune sequencing data. For the study at large: Several disease courses (relapsing-remitting, secondary progressive and progressive-relapsing) of multiple sclerosis were included. Study results and limitations: Controls showed lower frequencies than patients for roughly 5 TRBV segments, and TRBV5-6, TRBV5-1 and TRBV20-1 were among these. Those samples that were prepared in the same batch co-clustered strongly by F measure. Comparison with controls showed significantly lower normalized Chao1 diversity in multiple sclerosis patients.

Germline V lookup: CDR1 GTSNPN, CDR2 SVGIG (reference sequence). This CDR3 is built from 12 residues. Notes on this clonotype: What it recognizes is unknown.

Unique molecular identifiers featured in each of the TCR beta cDNA libraries. A population of roughly 0.9 to 11 million T cells gave rise to 450,000 to 500,000 cDNA molecules. TCRdb re-called the PCR reads through MiXCR, storing one row per CDR3 protein. This table holds 650,000 to 850,000 distinct CDR3 sequences, around 46% found once. Sequenced: blood. The receptor's source is a girl under 18 with multiple sclerosis. This rearrangement joins TRBV30 to TRBJ2-5, with D hard to call. With the DNA end fitting TRBJ2-7 better, the J assignment may be wrong. The CDR3 coding sequence is TGTGCCTCGACGAGAACCCCCTACGAGCAGTACTTC. Translated: CASTRTPYEQYF.